This T cell receptor (beta chain) stems from a study of T cells in localized non-small cell lung cancer. The table came from immunoSEQ multiplex PCR; TCRdb's copy has only in-frame clones and leaves some out. The table lists 30,000 to 45,000 clones, 87% of them singletons, with roughly 6.5% in the top ten. The sample in question was peripheral blood, obtained before any cancer treatment. This receptor was taken from a woman aged 40 to 75 with stage I lung adenocarcinoma.

The CDR3 sequence: CASRSGALSSSLGYTF. The DNA of the CDR3 is TGCGCCAGCAGATCGGGGGCCCTATCGTCTTCTCTGGGCTACACCTTC. V is TRBV5-1 and J is TRBJ1-2; D is possibly TRBD1 (6 bases). V was clipped by 5 bases and J by 8 bases, with 25 bases between them. This CDR3 comprises 16 residues. Germline lookup yields CDR1 SGHRS and CDR2 YFSETQ.